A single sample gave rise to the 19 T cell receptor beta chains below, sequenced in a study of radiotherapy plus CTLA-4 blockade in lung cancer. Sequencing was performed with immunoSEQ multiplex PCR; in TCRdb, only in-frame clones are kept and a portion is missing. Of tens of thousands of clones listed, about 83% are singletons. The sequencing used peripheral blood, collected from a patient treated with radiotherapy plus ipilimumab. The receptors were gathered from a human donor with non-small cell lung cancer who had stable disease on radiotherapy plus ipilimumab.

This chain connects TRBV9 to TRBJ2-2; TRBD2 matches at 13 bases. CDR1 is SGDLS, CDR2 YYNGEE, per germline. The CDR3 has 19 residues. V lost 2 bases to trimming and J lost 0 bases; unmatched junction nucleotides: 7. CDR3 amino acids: CASSVPTSGGAPNTGELFF. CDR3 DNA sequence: TGTGCCAGCAGCGTTCCCACTAGCGGGGGGGCCCCGAACACCGGGGAGCTGTTTTTT.

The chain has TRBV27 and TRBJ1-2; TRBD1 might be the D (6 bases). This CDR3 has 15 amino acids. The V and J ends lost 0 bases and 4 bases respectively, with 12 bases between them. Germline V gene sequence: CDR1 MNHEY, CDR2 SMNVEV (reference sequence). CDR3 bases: TGTGCCAGCAGTTTATCGTCGGGGGCGGTCTATGGCTACACCTTC. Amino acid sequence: CASSLSSGAVYGYTF.

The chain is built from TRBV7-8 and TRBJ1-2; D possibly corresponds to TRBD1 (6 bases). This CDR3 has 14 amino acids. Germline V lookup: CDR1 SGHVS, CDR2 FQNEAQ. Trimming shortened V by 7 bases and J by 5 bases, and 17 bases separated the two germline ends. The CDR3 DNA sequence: TGTGCCAGCACAATGCTGCGGACAGATTATGGCTACACCTTC. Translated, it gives CASTMLRTDYGYTF.

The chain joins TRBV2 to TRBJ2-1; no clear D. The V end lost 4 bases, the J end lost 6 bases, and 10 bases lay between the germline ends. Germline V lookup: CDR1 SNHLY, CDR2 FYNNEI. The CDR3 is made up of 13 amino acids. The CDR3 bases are TGTGCCAGCAGTGCCATACCGGGCAATGAGCAGTTCTTC. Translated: CASSAIPGNEQFF.

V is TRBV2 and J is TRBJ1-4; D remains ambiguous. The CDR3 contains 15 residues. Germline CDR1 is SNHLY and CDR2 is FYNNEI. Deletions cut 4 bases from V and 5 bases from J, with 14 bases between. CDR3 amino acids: CASSGSDQWNEKLFF. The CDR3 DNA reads TGTGCCAGCAGTGGATCCGACCAGTGGAATGAAAAACTGTTTTTT.

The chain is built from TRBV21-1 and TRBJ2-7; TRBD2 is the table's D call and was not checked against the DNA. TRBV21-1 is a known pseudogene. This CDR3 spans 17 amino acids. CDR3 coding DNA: TGTGCCAGCACCCCCCCAGGAGGACTAGCGGAGATCTACGAGCAGTACTTC. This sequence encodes CASTPPGGLAEIYEQYF.

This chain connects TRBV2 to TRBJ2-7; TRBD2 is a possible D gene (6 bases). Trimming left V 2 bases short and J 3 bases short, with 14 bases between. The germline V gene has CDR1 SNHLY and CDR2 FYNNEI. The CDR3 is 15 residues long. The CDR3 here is CASSERAGRYYEQYF. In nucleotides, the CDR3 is TGTGCCAGCAGTGAAAGGGCGGGGCGTTACTACGAGCAGTACTTC.

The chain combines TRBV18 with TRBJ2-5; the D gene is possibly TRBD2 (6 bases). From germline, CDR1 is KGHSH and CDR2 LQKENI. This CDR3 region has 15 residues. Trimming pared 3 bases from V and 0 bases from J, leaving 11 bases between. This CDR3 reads CASSPAGSYQETQYF. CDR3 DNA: TGTGCCAGCTCACCCGCGGGATCGTACCAAGAGACCCAGTACTTC.

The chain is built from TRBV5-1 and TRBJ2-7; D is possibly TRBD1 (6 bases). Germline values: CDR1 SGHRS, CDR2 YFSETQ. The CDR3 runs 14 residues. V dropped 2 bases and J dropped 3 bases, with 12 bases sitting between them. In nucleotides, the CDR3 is TGCGCCAGCAGCTTTGTCAGGGGTTACTACGAGCAGTACTTC. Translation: CASSFVRGYYEQYF. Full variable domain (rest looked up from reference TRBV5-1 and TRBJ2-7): KAGVTQTPRYLIKTRGQQVTLSCSPISGHRSVSWYQQTPGQGLQFLFEYFSETQRNKGNFPGRFSGRQFSNSRSEMNVSTLELGDSALYLCASSFVRGYYEQYFGPGTRLTVT.

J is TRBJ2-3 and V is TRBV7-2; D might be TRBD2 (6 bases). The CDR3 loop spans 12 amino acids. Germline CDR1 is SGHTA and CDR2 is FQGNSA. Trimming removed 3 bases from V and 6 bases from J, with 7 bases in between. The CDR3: CASSFGGDTQYF. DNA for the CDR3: TGTGCCAGCAGCTTTGGGGGGGATACGCAGTATTTT.

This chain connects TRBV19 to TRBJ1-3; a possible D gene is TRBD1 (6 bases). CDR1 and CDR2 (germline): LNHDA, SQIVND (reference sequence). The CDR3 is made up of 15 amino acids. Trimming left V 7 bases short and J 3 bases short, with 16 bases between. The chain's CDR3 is CASKAGTTDGNTIYF. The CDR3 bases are TGTGCCAGTAAGGCAGGGACAACGGATGGAAACACCATATATTTT. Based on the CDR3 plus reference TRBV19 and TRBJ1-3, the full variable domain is DGGITQSPKYLFRKEGQNVTLSCEQNLNHDAMYWYRQDPGQGLRLIYYSQIVNDFQKGDIAEGYSVSREKKESFPLTVTSAQKNPTAFYLCASKAGTTDGNTIYFGEGSWLTVV.

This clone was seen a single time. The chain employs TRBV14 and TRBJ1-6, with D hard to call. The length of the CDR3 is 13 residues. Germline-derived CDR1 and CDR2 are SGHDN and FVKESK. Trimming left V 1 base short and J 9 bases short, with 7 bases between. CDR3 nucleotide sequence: TGTGCCAGCAGCCAAGTCGCGGGTTCACCCCTCCACTTT. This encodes CASSQVAGSPLHF.

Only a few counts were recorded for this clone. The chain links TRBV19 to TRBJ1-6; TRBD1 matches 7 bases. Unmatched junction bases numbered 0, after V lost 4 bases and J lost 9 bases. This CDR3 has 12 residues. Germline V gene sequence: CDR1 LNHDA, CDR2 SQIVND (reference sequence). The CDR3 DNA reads TGTGCCAGTAGTAACAGGGGTTCACCCCTCCACTTT. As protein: CASSNRGSPLHF. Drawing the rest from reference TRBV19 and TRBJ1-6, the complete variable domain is DGGITQSPKYLFRKEGQNVTLSCEQNLNHDAMYWYRQDPGQGLRLIYYSQIVNDFQKGDIAEGYSVSREKKESFPLTVTSAQKNPTAFYLCASSNRGSPLHFGNGTRLTVT.

For the CDR3, the DNA is TGTGCCAGCAGTGCGACGCGGAGCGGGGGGGCCAATGAGCAGTTCTTC. This translates into CASSATRSGGANEQFF. The chain couples TRBV6-1 to TRBJ2-1; 10 bases fit TRBD2. V lost 4 bases to trimming and J lost 6 bases; unmatched junction nucleotides: 9. The CDR3 runs to 16 residues. In germline, CDR1 is MNHNS, CDR2 SASEGT.

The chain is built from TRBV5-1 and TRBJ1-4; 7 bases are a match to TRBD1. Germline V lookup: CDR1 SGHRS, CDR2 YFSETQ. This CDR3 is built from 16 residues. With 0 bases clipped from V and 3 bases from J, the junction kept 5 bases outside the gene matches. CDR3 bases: TGCGCCAGCAGCTTGGAGGGGCAGGGGGCTAATGAAAAACTGTTTTTT. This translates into CASSLEGQGANEKLFF.

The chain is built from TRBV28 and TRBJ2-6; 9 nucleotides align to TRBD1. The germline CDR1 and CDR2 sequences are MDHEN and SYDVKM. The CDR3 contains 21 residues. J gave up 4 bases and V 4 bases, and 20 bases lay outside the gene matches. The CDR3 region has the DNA TGTGCCAGCAGTTCGAACCTTCGGGACAGGGTTGATCTCTCGGGGGCCAACGTCCTGACTTTC. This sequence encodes CASSSNLRDRVDLSGANVLTF.

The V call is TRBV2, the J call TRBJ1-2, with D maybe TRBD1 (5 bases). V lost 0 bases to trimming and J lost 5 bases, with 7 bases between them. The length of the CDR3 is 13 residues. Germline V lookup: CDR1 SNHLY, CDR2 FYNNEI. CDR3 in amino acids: CASSEAQGYGYTF. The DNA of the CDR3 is TGTGCCAGCAGTGAAGCGCAGGGTTATGGCTACACCTTC.

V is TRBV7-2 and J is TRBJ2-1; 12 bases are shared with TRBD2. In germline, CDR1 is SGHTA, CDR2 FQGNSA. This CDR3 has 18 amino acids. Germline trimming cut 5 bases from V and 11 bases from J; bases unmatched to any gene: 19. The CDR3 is CASSQGPGVTTSGGKQFF. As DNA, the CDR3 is TGTGCCAGCAGCCAAGGGCCAGGGGTAACGACTAGCGGGGGAAAGCAGTTCTTC.

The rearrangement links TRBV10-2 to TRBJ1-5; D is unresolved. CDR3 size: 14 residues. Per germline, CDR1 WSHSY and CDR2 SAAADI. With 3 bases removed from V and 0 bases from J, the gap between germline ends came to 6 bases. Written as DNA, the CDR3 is TGCGCCAGCAGTGACATACGTAGCAATCAGCCCCAGCATTTT. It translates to CASSDIRSNQPQHF.